These 18 T cell receptor beta chains originate from one sample sequenced in a study of Graves' ophthalmopathy and Graves' hyperthyroidism. Amplification from RNA transcripts yielded the TCR beta CDR3 regions. HTBI-primed RT-PCR formed the first round, and a multiplex PCR formed the second. MiXCR was run by TCRdb on the multiplex PCR reads, yielding one entry per CDR3 protein. This sample has a few hundred thousand distinct CDR3 sequences, with less than 45% found just once. The specimen sequenced was peripheral blood or thyroid tissue (not recorded which). The receptors shown here come from an adult man with Graves' hyperthyroidism.

This chain joins TRBV7-8 and TRBJ2-7; 16 nucleotides align to TRBD2. The germline gives CDR1 SGHVS, CDR2 FQNEAQ. This CDR3 is 18 amino acids long. V shed 5 bases, J shed 4 bases, and the junction held 11 bases outside the gene matches. CDR3 in DNA: TGTGCCAGCAGCCTCCGTCCGGGACTAGCGGGAGGGGCGTACGAGCAGTACTTC. Encoded protein: CASSLRPGLAGGAYEQYF.

This clonotype was detected only a few times. V is TRBV12-3 or TRBV12-4 and J is TRBJ1-1; D might be TRBD1 (5 bases). The CDR3 spans 15 residues. The V end was cut by 2 bases, the J end by 4 bases, with 14 bases between. DNA for the CDR3: TGTGCCAGCAGTTTATTTGGGACCGCGGGCACTGAAGCTTTCTTT. It translates to CASSLFGTAGTEAFF.

With respect to this clonotype: One base away lies a much larger clone, so this may be a sequencing read error. V and J are TRBV9 and TRBJ1-2, with D perhaps TRBD1 (5 bases). The CDR3 spans 14 residues. V dropped 4 bases and J dropped 6 bases, with 16 bases sitting between them. Germline loops: CDR1 SGDLS, CDR2 YYNGEE. The CDR3 DNA reads TGTGCCAGCAGCTTAATGTGGCAGGGTGATGGCTACACCTTC. Protein sequence: CASSLMWQGDGYTF.

The table lists this clonotype with a few counts. The chain employs TRBV5-1 and TRBJ1-3; 11 bases match TRBD1. The germline CDR1 and CDR2 sequences are SGHRS and YFSETQ. Trimming took 5 bases from V and 0 from J; bases not matched to a gene: 4. This CDR3 contains 16 residues. CDR3 region: CASRQGTGGSGNTIYF. The CDR3 DNA reads as TGCGCCAGCAGACAAGGGACAGGGGGCTCTGGAAACACCATATATTTT.

V gene TRBV29-1 combines with J gene TRBJ2-5, with 8 bases lining up with TRBD1. The CDR3 extends over 12 amino acids. From germline, CDR1 is SQVTM and CDR2 ANQGSEA. V was pared by 8 bases and J by 3 bases, with 5 bases of the junction left unmatched. CDR3 sequence: CSLLTGEETQYF. The CDR3 DNA is TGCAGCTTGCTGACAGGGGAAGAGACCCAGTACTTC. Complete variable domain (other parts from reference TRBV29-1 and TRBJ2-5): SAVISQKPSRDICQRGTSLTIQCQVDSQVTMMFWYRQQPGQSLTLIATANQGSEATYESGFVIDKFPISRPNLTFSTLTVSNMSPEDSSIYLCSLLTGEETQYFGPGTRLLVL.

This clonotype appeared a single time. A much larger clone sits a single nucleotide away, making a read error possible. This chain joins TRBV6-1 and TRBJ2-7, with 12 bases matching TRBD2. The CDR3 sequence is 16 residues long. In germline, CDR1 is MNHNS, CDR2 SASEGT. The CDR3 spells CASSYRLAGVSCEQYF. CDR3 DNA sequence: TGTGCCAGCAGTTACAGACTAGCGGGAGTTTCCTGCGAGCAGTACTTC.

Ten or more counts support this clonotype. V and J are TRBV29-1 and TRBJ2-5; tentatively, D is TRBD1 (5 bases). CDR3 length equals 13 residues. Trimming left V 3 bases short and J 2 bases short, with 10 bases between. Germline V gives CDR1 SQVTM, CDR2 ANQGSEA. The CDR3 is CSVDGTGQETQYF. CDR3 DNA sequence: TGCAGCGTTGATGGAACAGGTCAAGAGACCCAGTACTTC.

V usage is TRBV7-3 and J usage is TRBJ2-2, with D tentatively TRBD1 (6 bases). Germline V CDR1 and CDR2: SGHTA, FQGTGA. This CDR3 region has 12 residues. V was pared by 5 bases and J by 7 bases, with 8 bases between. CDR3 loop: CASSRDIGELFF. DNA for the CDR3: TGTGCCAGCAGCCGGGACATCGGGGAGCTGTTTTTT.

This clonotype was recorded a few times. The chain carries TRBV30 and TRBJ2-7; D call uncertain. The V gene lost 1 base and the J gene lost 10 bases, with 14 bases spanning the gap. This CDR3 has 12 residues. The germline V gene encodes CDR1 GTSNPN and CDR2 SVGIG (reference sequence). The DNA of the CDR3 is TGTGCCTGGAGTGCAGGACGACCACCTCAGTACTTC. Translated: CAWSAGRPPQYF.

In regard to this clonotype: One junction end disagrees with the germline gene, perhaps due to a read error. This chain connects TRBV7-9 to TRBJ2-6; 9 bases agree with TRBD1. This CDR3 is 13 amino acids long. Per the germline V gene, CDR1 is SEHNR and CDR2 is FQNEAQ (reference sequence). The CDR3 spells CASSGQGSQPLAF. CDR3 coding DNA: TGTGCCAGCAGCGGACAGGGGTCCCAGCCCCTGGCTTTC.

This clonotype was seen at least ten times. The rearrangement joins TRBV7-2 to TRBJ2-7; 11 positions match TRBD2. With V trimmed by 0 bases and J by 4 bases, 11 bases remained unmatched. The CDR3 runs to 18 residues. Germline CDR1 SGHTA, CDR2 FQGNSA. The CDR3 coding sequence is TGTGCCAGCAGCTTAGCCCCTACACCTAGCGGGAGGAATTACGAGCAGTACTTC. It yields the protein CASSLAPTPSGRNYEQYF. The entire variable domain, with the rest obtained from reference TRBV7-2 and TRBJ2-7, is as follows: GAGVSQSPSNKVTEKGKDVELRCDPISGHTALYWYRQSLGQGLEFLIYFQGNSAPDKSGLPSDRFSAERTGGSVSTLTIQRTQQEDSAVYLCASSLAPTPSGRNYEQYFGPGTRLTVT.

This clonotype was recorded many times. The rearrangement links TRBV18 to TRBJ1-1, with D unclear. CDR3 length: 12 amino acids. V lost 4 bases to trimming and J lost 1 base, with 4 bases between them. Germline CDR1 reads KGHSH; CDR2 reads LQKENI. This CDR3 is CASSRWNTEAFF. The CDR3 DNA reads as TGTGCCAGCTCACGGTGGAACACTGAAGCTTTCTTT. The entire variable domain, with the rest obtained from reference TRBV18 and TRBJ1-1, is as follows: NAGVMQNPRHLVRRRGQEARLRCSPMKGHSHVYWYRQLPEEGLKFMVYLQKENIIDESGMPKERFSAEFPKEGPSILRIQQVVRGDSAAYFCASSRWNTEAFFGQGTRLTVV.

This clonotype was counted a few times. The CDR3 reads CAISATHEGTAYEQYF. The CDR3 nucleotides read TGTGCCATCAGTGCGACTCACGAAGGGACTGCTTACGAGCAGTACTTC. The chain couples TRBV10-3 to TRBJ2-7, with D possibly TRBD2 on 6 matching bases. The CDR3 is 16 amino acids. Germline CDR1 is ENHRY and CDR2 is SYGVKD. V was cut by 4 bases and J by 4 bases, with 20 bases left in between.

The chain recombines TRBV9 with TRBJ2-7; 9 bases are a match to TRBD1. The CDR3 is 16 amino acids. In germline, CDR1 is SGDLS, CDR2 YYNGEE. The ends lost 0 bases at V and 5 bases at J; junction bases unmatched: 9. The CDR3 region is CASSVGTGATLDEQYF. In DNA, the CDR3 is TGTGCCAGCAGCGTAGGGACAGGGGCCACCCTCGACGAGCAGTACTTC.

This sequence joins TRBV5-1 and TRBJ2-3; D is perhaps TRBD2 (7 bases). Trimming shortened V by 5 bases and J by 5 bases, and 15 bases separated the two germline ends. The CDR3 is made up of 14 amino acids. Germline V lookup: CDR1 SGHRS, CDR2 YFSETQ. CDR3 sequence: CASSSPGGVDTQYF. CDR3 nucleotides: TGCGCCAGCAGTTCACCGGGGGGCGTAGATACGCAGTATTTT.

This clonotype has a single count. The gene calls are TRBV7-4 and TRBJ2-7; D not certain. The CDR3 is made up of 12 amino acids. With 3 bases removed from V and 3 bases from J, the gap between germline ends came to 6 bases. Germline V gene sequence: CDR1 SGHVT, CDR2 SQSDAQ. This CDR3 is CASSFPYYEQYF. Written as DNA, the CDR3 is TGTGCCAGCAGCTTTCCATACTACGAGCAGTACTTC.

On this clonotype: Mismatch with germline at one junction end may stem from a read error. This chain connects TRBV6-6 to TRBJ2-2, with D tentatively TRBD1 or TRBD2 (5 bases each). Germline lookup yields CDR1 MNHNY and CDR2 SVGAGI (reference sequence). The CDR3 length is 16 residues. The DNA for the CDR3 is TGTGCCAGCCGGGACGGATTGTGGGCGAAAACCGGGGAGCTGTTTTTT. This sequence encodes CASRDGLWAKTGELFF.

This chain uses TRBV7-2 with TRBJ2-3; D remains unclear. CDR1 SGHTA and CDR2 FQGNSA come from the germline V gene. CDR3 size: 13 residues. V was clipped by 4 bases and J by 4 bases, with 9 bases between them. CDR3 residues: CASSSTYSDTQYF. CDR3 DNA: TGTGCCAGCAGCTCCACGTACTCAGATACGCAGTATTTT.